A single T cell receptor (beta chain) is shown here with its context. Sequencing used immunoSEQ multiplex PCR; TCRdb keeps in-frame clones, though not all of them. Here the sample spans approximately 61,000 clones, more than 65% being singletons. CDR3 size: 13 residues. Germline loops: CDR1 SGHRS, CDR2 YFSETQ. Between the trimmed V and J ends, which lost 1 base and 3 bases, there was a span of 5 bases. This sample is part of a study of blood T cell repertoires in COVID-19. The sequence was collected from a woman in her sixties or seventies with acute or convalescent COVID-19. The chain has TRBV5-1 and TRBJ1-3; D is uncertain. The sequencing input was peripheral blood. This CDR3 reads CASSLQNGNTIYF. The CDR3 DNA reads TGCGCCAGCAGCTTGCAGAATGGAAACACCATATATTTT.